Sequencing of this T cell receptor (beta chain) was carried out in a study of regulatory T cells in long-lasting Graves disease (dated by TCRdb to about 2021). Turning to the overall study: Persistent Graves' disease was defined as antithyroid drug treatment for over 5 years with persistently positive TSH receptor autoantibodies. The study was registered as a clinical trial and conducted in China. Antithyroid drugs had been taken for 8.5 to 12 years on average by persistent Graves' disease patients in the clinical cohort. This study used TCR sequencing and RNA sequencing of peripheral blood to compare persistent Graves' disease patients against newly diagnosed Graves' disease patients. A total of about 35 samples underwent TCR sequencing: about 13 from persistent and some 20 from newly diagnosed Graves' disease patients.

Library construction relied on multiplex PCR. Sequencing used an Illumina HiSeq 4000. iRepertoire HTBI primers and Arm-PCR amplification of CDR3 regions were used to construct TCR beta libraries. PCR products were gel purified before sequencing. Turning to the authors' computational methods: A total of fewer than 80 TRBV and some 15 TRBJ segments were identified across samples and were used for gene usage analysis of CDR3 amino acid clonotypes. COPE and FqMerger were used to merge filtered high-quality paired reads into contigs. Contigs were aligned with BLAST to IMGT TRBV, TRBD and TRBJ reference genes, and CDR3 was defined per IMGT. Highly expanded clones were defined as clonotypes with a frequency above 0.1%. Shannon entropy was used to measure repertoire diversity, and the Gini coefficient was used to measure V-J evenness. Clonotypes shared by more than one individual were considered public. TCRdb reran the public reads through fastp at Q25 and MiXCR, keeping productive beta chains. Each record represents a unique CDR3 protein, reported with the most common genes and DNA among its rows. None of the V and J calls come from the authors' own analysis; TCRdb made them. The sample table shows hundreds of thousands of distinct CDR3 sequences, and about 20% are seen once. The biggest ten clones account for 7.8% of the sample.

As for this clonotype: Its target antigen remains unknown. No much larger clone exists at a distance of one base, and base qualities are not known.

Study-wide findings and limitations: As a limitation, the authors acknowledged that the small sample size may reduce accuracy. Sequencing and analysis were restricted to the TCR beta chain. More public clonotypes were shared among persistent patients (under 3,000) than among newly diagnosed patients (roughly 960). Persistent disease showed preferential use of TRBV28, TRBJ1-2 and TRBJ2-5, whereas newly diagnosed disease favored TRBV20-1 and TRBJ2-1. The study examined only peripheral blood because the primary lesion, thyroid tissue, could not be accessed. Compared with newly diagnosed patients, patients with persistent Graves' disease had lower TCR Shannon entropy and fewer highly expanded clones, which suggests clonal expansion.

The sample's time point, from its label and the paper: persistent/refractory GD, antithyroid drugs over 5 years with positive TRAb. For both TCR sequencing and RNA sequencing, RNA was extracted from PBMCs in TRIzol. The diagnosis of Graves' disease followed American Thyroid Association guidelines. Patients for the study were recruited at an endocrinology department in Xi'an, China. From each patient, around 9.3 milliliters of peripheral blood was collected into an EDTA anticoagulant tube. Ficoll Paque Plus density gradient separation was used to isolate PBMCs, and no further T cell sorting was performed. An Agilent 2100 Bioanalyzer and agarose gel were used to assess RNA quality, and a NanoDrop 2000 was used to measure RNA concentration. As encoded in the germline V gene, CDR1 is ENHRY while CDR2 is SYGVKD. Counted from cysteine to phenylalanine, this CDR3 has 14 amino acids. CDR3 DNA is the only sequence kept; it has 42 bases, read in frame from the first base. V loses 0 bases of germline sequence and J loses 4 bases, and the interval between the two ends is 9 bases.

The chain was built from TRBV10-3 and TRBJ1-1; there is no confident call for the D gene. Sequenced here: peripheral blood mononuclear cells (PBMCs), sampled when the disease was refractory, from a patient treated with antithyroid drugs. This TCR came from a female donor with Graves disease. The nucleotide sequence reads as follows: TGTGCCATCAGTGAGTCCGGGTCGACCACTGAAGCTTTCTTT. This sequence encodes CAISESGSTTEAFF.